One and the same sample provided the 30 T cell receptor beta chains below, sequenced in a study of blood T cell repertoires in COVID-19. Assay used: immunoSEQ multiplex PCR; TCRdb lists only in-frame clones, some missing. The repertoire holds 60,000 to 70,000 clones, with just over 85% as singletons. The sequenced material came from peripheral blood. These receptors originate from a woman in her sixties with COVID-19, enrolled during active disease.

V gene TRBV5-4 combines with J gene TRBJ2-4; TRBD2 matches 7 bases. The CDR3 loop spans 12 amino acids. The V segment lost 9 bases and the J segment 11 bases; nucleotides outside the gene matches: 11. CDR1 is SGHNT, CDR2 YYREEE, per germline (reference sequence). The CDR3 nucleotides are TGTGCCACCCGTAGGGAGGGGTTTCTTCAGTACTTC. Its translation: CATRREGFLQYF.

This sequence joins TRBV6-6 and TRBJ1-2, with D maybe TRBD1 (5 bases). The CDR3 extends over 14 amino acids. The germline CDR1 and CDR2 sequences are MNHNY and SVGAGI (reference sequence). V was shortened by 6 bases and J by 8 bases, with 19 bases between the two germline ends. The chain's CDR3 is CASRVGGSGVGYTF. The CDR3 bases are TGTGCCAGCAGGGTTGGGGGGTCAGGAGTCGGCTACACCTTC.

The chain has TRBV5-4 and TRBJ1-2; no reliable D call. CDR3 length: 15 residues. Between the trimmed V and J ends, which lost 4 bases and 6 bases, there was a span of 19 bases. Germline CDR1 and CDR2: SGHNT and YYREEE (reference sequence). The CDR3 sequence: CASSATDSGRNGYTF. CDR3 bases: TGTGCCAGCAGCGCTACGGATTCGGGGAGGAATGGCTACACCTTC.

The gene calls are TRBV6-6 and TRBJ2-7, with D possibly being TRBD2 (5 bases). The germline CDR1 and CDR2 sequences are MNHNY and SVGAGI (reference sequence). Trimming pared 11 bases from V and 2 bases from J, leaving 19 bases between. The CDR3 consists of 14 residues. The CDR3 reads CAAAPSGTTYEQYF. In nucleotides, the CDR3 is TGTGCCGCCGCCCCCAGCGGCACTACCTACGAGCAGTACTTC.

V is TRBV18 and J is TRBJ1-5; tentatively, D is TRBD1 (6 bases). The CDR3 runs 17 residues. Germline V gene data show CDR1 as KGHSH and CDR2 as LQKENI. V was pared by 3 bases and J by 0 bases, with 15 bases between. For the CDR3, the DNA is TGTGCCAGCTCACCTTTTTCCAGGGGCAATAGCAATCAGCCCCAGCATTTT. It codes for CASSPFSRGNSNQPQHF.

This sequence joins TRBV6-5 and TRBJ1-2; 9 nucleotides match TRBD1. CDR1 MNHEY and CDR2 SVGAGI come from the germline V gene. V dropped 4 bases and J dropped 8; count of bases not matched to a gene: 14. This CDR3 contains 16 residues. The CDR3, as DNA: TGTGCCAGCAGTTTACTCGGGCCAGGGACAGGGAACGGCTACACCTTC. This codes for CASSLLGPGTGNGYTF.

This rearrangement joins TRBV19 to TRBJ1-5, with 12 nucleotides matching TRBD1. Germline V gives CDR1 LNHDA, CDR2 SQIVND (reference sequence). Unmatched junction bases numbered 4, after V lost 6 bases and J lost 7 bases. CDR3 length equals 14 residues. The chain's CDR3 is CASRGQGADQPQHF. CDR3 DNA: TGTGCCAGTAGGGGACAGGGGGCAGACCAGCCCCAGCATTTT.

CDR3 sequence (DNA): TGTGCCATCAGTGAGTCCTCCGGGAACACTGAAGCTTTCTTT. Translating it yields CAISESSGNTEAFF. The J gene is TRBJ1-1, the V gene TRBV10-3; D not certain. Trimming stripped 0 bases from V and 1 base from J, with 6 bases between. The CDR3 loop spans 14 amino acids. CDR1 is ENHRY, CDR2 SYGVKD, per germline.

The gene calls are TRBV5-1 and TRBJ1-1, with D possibly being TRBD1 (5 bases). Germline lookup yields CDR1 SGHRS and CDR2 YFSETQ. This CDR3 spans 16 amino acids. V was shortened by 4 bases and J by 1 base, with 17 bases between the two germline ends. Here the CDR3 DNA reads TGCGCCAGCAGCCCCTTTCTACGGGGGGAGAACACTGAAGCTTTCTTT. The encoded protein is CASSPFLRGENTEAFF.

The chain recombines TRBV6-2 or TRBV6-3 with TRBJ2-3, with 9 bases lining up with TRBD2. CDR1 is MNHEY and CDR2 is SVGEGT in the germline V gene. CDR3 length equals 16 residues. Trimming cost V 6 bases and J 5 bases; bases outside gene matches: 12. CDR3 sequence (DNA): TGTGCCAGCAGCAACGCGGCGGGAGGGCCTGTAGATACGCAGTATTTT. Its translation: CASSNAAGGPVDTQYF.

This clone showed up just once. This chain connects TRBV9 to TRBJ1-6; possible D gene TRBD1, 5 bases. Germline-derived CDR1 and CDR2 are SGDLS and YYNGEE. This CDR3 has 17 residues. V dropped 9 bases and J dropped 0 bases, with 19 bases sitting between them. The CDR3: CANTSGLPSSYNSPLHF. The CDR3 DNA is TGTGCCAATACCTCGGGACTCCCGAGCTCCTATAATTCACCCCTCCACTTT.

This clone was found a few times. The gene calls are TRBV6-2 or TRBV6-3 and TRBJ1-5; D ambiguous. Germline V gene lookup returns CDR1 MNHEY and CDR2 SVGEGT. There are 14 residues in the CDR3. Trimming took 6 bases from V and 0 from J, leaving 9 bases between them. The CDR3 nucleotides read TGTGCCAGCAGCTTCCAGTATAGCAATCAGCCCCAGCATTTT. Translating gives CASSFQYSNQPQHF.

Worth noting for this clone: Relative to the germline gene, one junction end is altered; a read error may explain this. The chain combines TRBV27 with TRBJ2-5; the D gene is possibly TRBD2 (5 bases). Germline assignment: CDR1 MNHEY and CDR2 SMNVEV (reference sequence). The CDR3 runs 16 residues. As DNA, the CDR3 is TGTGCCAGCAGCCCTACTAGTGGCGGACCTCAAGGGACCCAGTACTTC. This sequence encodes CASSPTSGGPQGTQYF.

The rearrangement joins TRBV6-5 to TRBJ1-3; D not certain. Germline loops: CDR1 MNHEY, CDR2 SVGAGI. V was cut by 0 bases and J by 8 bases, with 5 bases left in between. The CDR3 has 12 residues. CDR3 sequence: CASSYSIDTIYF. The CDR3 bases are TGTGCCAGCAGTTACTCGATAGACACCATATATTTT.

This sequence joins TRBV10-3 and TRBJ2-7; D might be TRBD2 (6 bases). The CDR3 is 14 residues long. Germline V gene lookup returns CDR1 ENHRY and CDR2 SYGVKD. The V gene lost 7 bases and the J gene lost 1 base, with 14 bases spanning the gap. The CDR3 coding sequence is TGTGCCATCAACGCCGACGGGACTTCCTACGAGCAGTACTTC. Translated: CAINADGTSYEQYF.

J is TRBJ2-4 and V is TRBV27; a weak D match, TRBD1 (6 bases). V dropped 6 bases and J dropped 7 bases, with 16 bases sitting between them. This CDR3 spans 14 amino acids. The germline CDR1 and CDR2 sequences are MNHEY and SMNVEV (reference sequence). In DNA form, the CDR3 reads TGTGCCAGCAGCTCTCAGACAGGACAGAACATTCAGTACTTC. The encoded protein is CASSSQTGQNIQYF.

The rearrangement joins TRBV4-3 to TRBJ1-2; TRBD1 agrees at 8 bases. Germline CDR1 reads LGHNA; CDR2 reads YSLEER. This CDR3 region has 14 residues. V was clipped by 1 base and J by 8 bases; unmatched bases: 6. CDR3 bases: TGCGCCAGCAGCCAAGCCACAGGGGGGAACGGCTACACCTTC. Translated, it gives CASSQATGGNGYTF.

The chain has TRBV5-4 and TRBJ2-3; D possibly corresponds to TRBD2 (6 bases). Between the trimmed V and J ends, which lost 2 bases and 5 bases, there was a span of 9 bases. The CDR3 is made up of 13 amino acids. Germline V lookup: CDR1 SGHNT, CDR2 YYREEE (reference sequence). DNA for the CDR3: TGTGCCAGCAGCTTTTCGGGGGAAGATACGCAGTATTTT. This encodes CASSFSGEDTQYF. The full variable domain, rest sourced from reference TRBV5-4 and TRBJ2-3, is ETGVTQSPTHLIKTRGQQVTLRCSSQSGHNTVSWYQQALGQGPQFIFQYYREEENGRGNFPPRFSGLQFPNYSSELNVNALELDDSALYLCASSFSGEDTQYFGPGTRLTVL.

This chain connects TRBV5-1 to TRBJ2-1; 9 positions match TRBD2. This CDR3 spans 15 amino acids. V lost 2 bases, J lost 7 bases, and 7 bases stayed unmatched. Germline V gene data show CDR1 as SGHRS and CDR2 as YFSETQ. This CDR3 reads CASSFIAGDINEQFF. In DNA, the CDR3 is TGCGCCAGCAGCTTTATAGCGGGAGATATTAATGAGCAGTTCTTC.

This chain connects TRBV7-2 to TRBJ2-2, with 9 positions matching TRBD1. The germline V gene has CDR1 SGHTA and CDR2 FQGNSA. The V segment lost 5 bases and the J segment 0 bases; nucleotides outside the gene matches: 7. The CDR3 covers 17 residues. The CDR3: CASSPRDRVTNTGELFF. CDR3 coding DNA: TGTGCCAGCAGCCCTCGGGACAGGGTGACGAACACCGGGGAGCTGTTTTTT. Variable domain in full (rest from reference TRBV7-2 and TRBJ2-2): GAGVSQSPSNKVTEKGKDVELRCDPISGHTALYWYRQSLGQGLEFLIYFQGNSAPDKSGLPSDRFSAERTGGSVSTLTIQRTQQEDSAVYLCASSPRDRVTNTGELFFGEGSRLTVL.

This sequence joins TRBV3-1 (or the pseudogene TRBV3-2) and TRBJ1-3, with unresolved D. The V and J ends lost 1 base and 4 bases respectively, with 11 bases between them. CDR3 length: 15 residues. CDR1 is LGHDT, CDR2 YNNKEL, per germline (reference sequence). In DNA, the CDR3 is TGTGCCAGCAGCCAAGGAACGGGGAGAGGAAACACCATATATTTT. This translates into CASSQGTGRGNTIYF.

This chain joins TRBV2 and TRBJ1-4, with D maybe TRBD1 (6 bases). With 6 bases removed from V and 8 bases from J, the gap between germline ends came to 19 bases. The CDR3 runs 15 residues. Germline V lookup: CDR1 SNHLY, CDR2 FYNNEI. This chain's CDR3 is CASSYTGTTREKLFF. CDR3 in DNA: TGTGCCAGCAGCTATACCGGGACAACGCGGGAAAAACTGTTTTTT.

This chain uses TRBV5-6 with TRBJ1-1; 7 bases fit TRBD1. The CDR3 is made up of 14 amino acids. The V gene end was trimmed by 4 bases and the J gene end by 9 bases; junction bases not matched to a gene: 12. The germline V gene encodes CDR1 SGHDT and CDR2 YYEEEE. CDR3 nucleotides: TGTGCCAGCAGCGATAATTCAGGGGGAAGGAAAGCTTTCTTT. Translating gives CASSDNSGGRKAFF.

The V and J genes are TRBV7-2 and TRBJ2-7; weak D call: TRBD2 (7 bases). V lost 5 bases and J 4 bases, leaving 15 bases between the germline ends. Per germline, CDR1 SGHTA and CDR2 FQGNSA. The CDR3 sequence is 14 residues long. CDR3 coding DNA: TGTGCCAGCAGCCCCGGGGGGCAAAAATACGAGCAGTACTTC. Its translation: CASSPGGQKYEQYF.

V and J are TRBV6-5 and TRBJ2-7; tentatively, D is TRBD1 (6 bases). CDR1 is MNHEY, CDR2 SVGAGI, per germline. Trimming took off 8 bases at V and 6 bases at J, with 20 bases between the two ends. The CDR3 is made up of 14 amino acids. CDR3 sequence: CASGFSGVLSEQYF. Here the CDR3 DNA reads TGTGCCAGCGGGTTCTCAGGGGTTCTCTCCGAGCAGTACTTC.

The chain combines TRBV28 with TRBJ1-2; 10 nucleotides agree with TRBD1. V was pared by 6 bases and J by 2 bases, with 6 bases of the junction left unmatched. Germline-derived CDR1 and CDR2 are MDHEN and SYDVKM. This CDR3 is built from 15 residues. The CDR3 DNA sequence: TGTGCCAGCAGCACGCCGGGACAGGGGAACTATGGCTACACCTTC. The encoded protein is CASSTPGQGNYGYTF.

The DNA for the CDR3 is TGTGCCACCAGTGGAAATGGACTAGCGGGGAACAATGAGCAGTTCTTC. This codes for CATSGNGLAGNNEQFF. The genes are TRBV24-1 and TRBJ2-1; 12 positions agree with TRBD2. Germline V lookup: CDR1 KGHDR, CDR2 SFDVKD. This CDR3 is 16 amino acids long. V was clipped by 5 bases and J by 5 bases; unmatched bases: 6.

This chain joins TRBV5-5 and TRBJ2-1; 8 positions match TRBD1. Germline V gene lookup returns CDR1 SGHKS and CDR2 YYEKEE (reference sequence). V dropped 0 bases and J dropped 9; count of bases not matched to a gene: 11. This CDR3 has 16 amino acids. This CDR3 reads CASSLVSTGVGSEQFF. The CDR3 coding sequence is TGTGCCAGCAGCTTGGTTTCGACAGGGGTAGGCAGTGAGCAGTTCTTC.

V usage is TRBV7-9 and J usage is TRBJ2-7; 11 bases fit TRBD2. Germline values: CDR1 SEHNR, CDR2 FQNEAQ (reference sequence). There are 14 residues in the CDR3. Trimming removed 5 bases from V and 3 bases from J; junction bases left unmatched: 3. DNA for the CDR3: TGTGCCAGCAGCACCGGGACTAGCGGCTACGAGCAGTACTTC. Translating it yields CASSTGTSGYEQYF.

The chain recombines TRBV19 with TRBJ2-3, with TRBD2 matching over 9 bases. Per the germline V gene, CDR1 is LNHDA and CDR2 is SQIVND (reference sequence). J was trimmed by 2 bases and V by 2 bases; bases with no gene match: 11. CDR3 size: 18 residues. This CDR3 reads CASSIPAGGSGLTDTQYF. DNA of the CDR3: TGTGCCAGTAGTATACCTGCGGGGGGGTCAGGTCTCACAGATACGCAGTATTTT. The entire variable domain, with the rest obtained from reference TRBV19 and TRBJ2-3, is as follows: DGGITQSPKYLFRKEGQNVTLSCEQNLNHDAMYWYRQDPGQGLRLIYYSQIVNDFQKGDIAEGYSVSREKKESFPLTVTSAQKNPTAFYLCASSIPAGGSGLTDTQYFGPGTRLTVL.